Below, 22 T cell receptor beta chains from the same sample are listed, as sequenced in a study of blood T cell repertoires in COVID-19. Some clones are missing from TCRdb's copy, which holds only in-frame ones; the method was immunoSEQ multiplex PCR. Here the sample spans some 250,000 clones, around 83% being singletons. Sequenced input: peripheral blood. These receptors originate from a man aged 80 or over with acute or convalescent COVID-19.

This chain uses TRBV2 with TRBJ1-1; 9 positions match TRBD1. The germline V gene has CDR1 SNHLY and CDR2 FYNNEI. J was trimmed by 8 bases and V by 7 bases; bases with no gene match: 11. CDR3 length: 14 residues. The CDR3 DNA reads TGTGCCAGCATTCCCGACAGGGGGTGGCGAGAAGCTTTCTTT. Translated, it gives CASIPDRGWREAFF.

The J gene is TRBJ1-2, the V gene TRBV10-3; 7 nucleotides align to TRBD1. The V segment lost 6 bases and the J segment 2 bases; nucleotides outside the gene matches: 9. In germline, CDR1 is ENHRY, CDR2 SYGVKD. The CDR3 length is 15 residues. CDR3 in amino acids: CAIRSWTGENYGYTF. CDR3 nucleotides: TGTGCCATCAGATCCTGGACAGGAGAGAACTATGGCTACACCTTC.

The V and J genes are TRBV7-9 and TRBJ2-7; 8 bases fit TRBD1. The CDR3 extends over 14 amino acids. V shed 1 base and J 7 bases; nucleotides not matched to a gene: 6. Germline CDR1 is SEHNR and CDR2 is FQNEAQ (reference sequence). The CDR3 region is CASSLGTGYREQYF. The DNA for the CDR3 is TGTGCCAGCAGCTTAGGGACAGGGTATCGGGAGCAGTACTTC.

This clone was seen once. This rearrangement joins TRBV5-1 to TRBJ1-2; D call uncertain. Germline CDR1 is SGHRS and CDR2 is YFSETQ. V lost 1 base to trimming and J lost 8 bases, with 15 bases between them. The CDR3 spans 14 residues. CDR3 loop: CASSLRVSGQGYTF. The CDR3 nucleotides read TGCGCCAGCAGCTTGAGAGTTAGCGGGCAAGGCTACACCTTC.

This clone has a single count. V and J are TRBV2 and TRBJ2-3; D ambiguous. Germline-derived CDR1 and CDR2 are SNHLY and FYNNEI. CDR3 length: 16 residues. V was clipped by 0 bases and J by 0 bases, with 10 bases between them. This CDR3 reads CASSEAQSGSTDTQYF. CDR3 DNA: TGTGCCAGCAGTGAAGCCCAGTCCGGGAGCACAGATACGCAGTATTTT.

The chain combines TRBV19 with TRBJ1-5; D is unclear. The V and J ends lost 7 bases and 0 bases respectively, with 10 bases between them. This CDR3 comprises 14 residues. Germline V gene data show CDR1 as LNHDA and CDR2 as SQIVND (reference sequence). This chain's CDR3 is CASNGVLSNQPQHF. The CDR3 nucleotides read TGTGCCAGTAACGGGGTTCTTAGCAATCAGCCCCAGCATTTT.

To note about this clone: Other DNA sequences from this sample encode an identical CDR3 as well. DNA for the CDR3: TGTGCCAGCAGCGTAGGGCTAGCGGGGAACACCGGGGAGCTGTTTTTT. The encoded protein is CASSVGLAGNTGELFF. The chain recombines TRBV9 with TRBJ2-2; TRBD2 aligns across 8 bases. From germline, CDR1 is SGDLS and CDR2 YYNGEE. V dropped 0 bases and J dropped 1; count of bases not matched to a gene: 2. The CDR3 runs to 16 residues.

This chain joins TRBV18 and TRBJ2-7, with 9 bases that match TRBD1. CDR3 length: 14 amino acids. Per germline, CDR1 KGHSH and CDR2 LQKENI. The junction had 6 bases not matched to a gene; V was cut back by 4 bases and J by 5 bases. The CDR3 spells CASSLRDRDHEQYF. The DNA for the CDR3 is TGTGCCAGCTCACTCCGGGACAGGGATCACGAGCAGTACTTC.

The rearrangement uses TRBV6-2 or TRBV6-3 and TRBJ1-5; the D is unclear. Per germline, CDR1 MNHEY and CDR2 SVGEGT. The CDR3 is made up of 14 amino acids. Trimming took off 6 bases at V and 7 bases at J, with 16 bases between the two ends. CDR3 amino acids: CASSLPPGLQPQHF. The CDR3 nucleotides read TGTGCCAGCAGCCTCCCCCCGGGGTTACAGCCCCAGCATTTT.

The CDR3 protein is CASSVLLAGGVGELFF. CDR3 bases: TGTGCCAGCAGTGTCCTCCTAGCGGGGGGGGTCGGGGAGCTGTTTTTT. The chain has TRBV27 and TRBJ2-2, with 12 nucleotides matching TRBD2. Germline CDR1 and CDR2: MNHEY and SMNVEV (reference sequence). V was clipped by 5 bases and J by 7 bases; unmatched bases: 8. This CDR3 spans 16 amino acids.

A few counts support this clone. This chain uses TRBV24-1 with TRBJ1-2; 9 bases map to TRBD1. The V gene end was trimmed by 3 bases and the J gene end by 5 bases; junction bases not matched to a gene: 6. Germline CDR1 and CDR2: KGHDR and SFDVKD. The CDR3 spans 15 residues. The CDR3: CATSDRGQGLYGYTF. The CDR3 DNA is TGTGCCACCAGTGATCGGGGACAGGGACTTTATGGCTACACCTTC.

The V and J genes are TRBV7-9 and TRBJ2-3, with D perhaps TRBD1 (6 bases). The ends were cut back, 3 bases at V and 6 bases at J, with 16 bases in the middle. The CDR3 consists of 15 residues. Germline values: CDR1 SEHNR, CDR2 FQNEAQ (reference sequence). The CDR3 region has the DNA TGTGCCAGCAGCTTTCAGAGGACAGTCACGGATACGCAGTATTTT. It translates to CASSFQRTVTDTQYF.

This chain links TRBV2 with TRBJ1-1; D call uncertain. Germline V gene data show CDR1 as SNHLY and CDR2 as FYNNEI. V gave up 6 bases and J gave up 6 bases, with 17 bases separating them. The length of the CDR3 is 14 residues. Here the CDR3 DNA reads TGTGCCAGCAGGGGCAATTCTCTCCTCGCTGAAGCTTTCTTT. It encodes CASRGNSLLAEAFF.

The rearrangement joins TRBV10-3 to TRBJ2-5; 9 bases agree with TRBD2. CDR3 length equals 13 residues. Germline CDR1 reads ENHRY; CDR2 reads SYGVKD. The V segment lost 8 bases and the J segment 5 bases; nucleotides outside the gene matches: 6. CDR3 nucleotides: TGTGCCATCGCGGGAGGGCTTGGGGAGACCCAGTACTTC. This codes for CAIAGGLGETQYF.

The chain links TRBV5-1 to TRBJ2-7; perhaps TRBD1 as D (6 bases). Germline V gene data show CDR1 as SGHRS and CDR2 as YFSETQ. The V end lost 1 base, the J end lost 5 bases, and 7 bases lay between the germline ends. This CDR3 is built from 12 residues. CDR3 loop: CASSLTGNEQYF. CDR3 bases: TGCGCCAGCAGCTTGACAGGGAACGAGCAGTACTTC.

J is TRBJ1-2 and V is TRBV28; D gene unclear. V shed 10 bases and J shed 4 bases, with 10 bases lying between them. CDR3 length: 11 residues. Germline-derived CDR1 and CDR2 are MDHEN and SYDVKM. The CDR3 sequence: CATFQSYGYTF. In DNA, the CDR3 is TGTGCCACTTTTCAGTCCTATGGCTACACCTTC.

This clone has only a few counts. V is TRBV5-1 and J is TRBJ1-2; 7 nucleotides match TRBD1. This CDR3 has 15 residues. Germline V gives CDR1 SGHRS, CDR2 YFSETQ. V shed 4 bases, J shed 0 bases, and the junction held 6 bases outside the gene matches. The CDR3 is CASSAGTEANYGYTF. For the CDR3, the DNA is TGCGCCAGCAGCGCGGGGACAGAGGCTAACTATGGCTACACCTTC.

About this clone: Within the sample, other DNA sequences also encode this same CDR3. CDR3: CASSQQGSYEQYF. The CDR3 DNA sequence: TGTGCCAGCAGCCAACAGGGATCCTACGAGCAGTACTTC. V usage is TRBV3-1 (or the pseudogene TRBV3-2) and J usage is TRBJ2-7; weak D call: TRBD1 (5 bases). The germline V and J ends were trimmed by 2 bases and 1 base, with 6 bases remaining between them. The germline V gene encodes CDR1 LGHDT and CDR2 YNNKEL (reference sequence). This CDR3 contains 13 residues.

The chain combines TRBV6-5 with TRBJ2-3; a weak D match, TRBD1 (6 bases). CDR3 length: 14 residues. Germline V gene data show CDR1 as MNHEY and CDR2 as SVGAGI. V was trimmed by 9 bases and J by 0 bases, leaving 13 bases between them. The CDR3 spells CASGQRRSTDTQYF. The CDR3 region has the DNA TGTGCCAGTGGACAGCGAAGGAGCACAGATACGCAGTATTTT.

The V and J genes are TRBV29-1 and TRBJ2-3; 7 positions agree with TRBD2. This CDR3 has 14 residues. Germline trimming cut 6 bases from V and 0 bases from J; bases unmatched to any gene: 6. CDR1 SQVTM and CDR2 ANQGSEA come from the germline V gene. The CDR3 bases are TGCAGCGTGATAGCGGGCCCTAGCACAGATACGCAGTATTTT. Translation: CSVIAGPSTDTQYF.

This chain uses TRBV24-1 with TRBJ2-1, with TRBD2 identical over 9 bases. Looked up from germline, CDR1 is KGHDR and CDR2 is SFDVKD. The CDR3 is made up of 16 amino acids. V trimming: 0 bases; J trimming: 5 bases; junction bases outside the gene matches: 4. CDR3 in DNA: TGTGCCACCAGTGATTTGCGGCGGGGGGGCCACAATGAGCAGTTCTTC. Translated, it gives CATSDLRRGGHNEQFF.

This clone is a singleton in its sample. The genes are TRBV6-5 and TRBJ1-5, with 11 bases that match TRBD1. CDR3 size: 14 residues. Trimming at V came to 6 bases and at J to 13 bases, leaving 11 bases not matched to a gene. Germline assignment: CDR1 MNHEY and CDR2 SVGAGI. CDR3 sequence: CASRSPGQGVRQHF. In nucleotides, the CDR3 is TGTGCCAGCAGGTCACCGGGACAGGGGGTGCGTCAGCATTTT.